Given below is one T cell receptor beta chain in context. The antigen remains undetermined. This sample is part of a study of stem cell transplantation in POMP-related autoinflammatory disease. About the study: Defective thymoproteasomes were hypothesized to impair CD8+ T-cell positive selection. Before transplant, CD4+ T cells skewed naive and CD8+ proportions were low.

Using immunoSEQ multiplex PCR, the repertoire was profiled, and TCRdb retains in-frame clones only, with some absent. Found here are around 10,000 clones, roughly 86% of them singletons; the top ten hold about half. Whole-study results and caveats: Fewer unique TRB V-J gene pairings were identified in patients with PRAID. A trend toward lower repertoire diversity and greater clonality appeared in every analyzed T-cell subset of PRAID patients.

Germline CDR1 GTSNPN, CDR2 SVGIG (reference sequence). V gave up 0 bases and J gave up 0 bases, with 10 bases separating them. The CDR3 contains 15 residues. PRAID featured prominent immunodeficiency. The TCR originated in a human donor with POMP-related autoinflammation and immune dysregulation (PRAID). The source was CD8+ T cells from PBMCs, collected before stem cell transplantation. The genes are TRBV30 and TRBJ2-3, with no clear D. In nucleotides, the CDR3 is TGTGCCTGGAGTGTACTCGACATTAGCACAGATACGCAGTATTTT. Translating gives CAWSVLDISTDTQYF.